This TCR beta chain was profiled in a study of T cell responses to AZD1222 COVID-19 vaccine. Overall study findings and caveats: Spike was spanned by vaccine-associated CD4 TCRs, which were dominant at 160-218 and 743-854. There were mostly white British donors and more females than males, and clonal diversity was possibly underestimated. After two AZD1222 doses, spike-specific TCR breadth and depth rose versus day 0.

A note on this clone: Its antigen remains unknown.

Germline V CDR1 and CDR2: SGHTA, FQGTGA. The CDR3 covers 17 residues. V was shortened by 8 bases and J by 0 bases, with 20 bases between the two germline ends. Some clones are missing from TCRdb's copy, which holds only in-frame ones; the method was immunoSEQ multiplex PCR. Among fewer than 150,000 clones, about 87% were seen once, and the ten largest hold around 5%. This sequence originates from an adult in good health. The chain links TRBV7-3 to TRBJ1-5; D perhaps matches TRBD1 (5 bases). The specimen was peripheral blood, collected on day 0 of AZD1222 vaccination. CDR3 sequence (DNA): TGTGCCAGCGTCCCGGGACGGTCAATTGATAGCAATCAGCCCCAGCATTTT. Translated: CASVPGRSIDSNQPQHF.